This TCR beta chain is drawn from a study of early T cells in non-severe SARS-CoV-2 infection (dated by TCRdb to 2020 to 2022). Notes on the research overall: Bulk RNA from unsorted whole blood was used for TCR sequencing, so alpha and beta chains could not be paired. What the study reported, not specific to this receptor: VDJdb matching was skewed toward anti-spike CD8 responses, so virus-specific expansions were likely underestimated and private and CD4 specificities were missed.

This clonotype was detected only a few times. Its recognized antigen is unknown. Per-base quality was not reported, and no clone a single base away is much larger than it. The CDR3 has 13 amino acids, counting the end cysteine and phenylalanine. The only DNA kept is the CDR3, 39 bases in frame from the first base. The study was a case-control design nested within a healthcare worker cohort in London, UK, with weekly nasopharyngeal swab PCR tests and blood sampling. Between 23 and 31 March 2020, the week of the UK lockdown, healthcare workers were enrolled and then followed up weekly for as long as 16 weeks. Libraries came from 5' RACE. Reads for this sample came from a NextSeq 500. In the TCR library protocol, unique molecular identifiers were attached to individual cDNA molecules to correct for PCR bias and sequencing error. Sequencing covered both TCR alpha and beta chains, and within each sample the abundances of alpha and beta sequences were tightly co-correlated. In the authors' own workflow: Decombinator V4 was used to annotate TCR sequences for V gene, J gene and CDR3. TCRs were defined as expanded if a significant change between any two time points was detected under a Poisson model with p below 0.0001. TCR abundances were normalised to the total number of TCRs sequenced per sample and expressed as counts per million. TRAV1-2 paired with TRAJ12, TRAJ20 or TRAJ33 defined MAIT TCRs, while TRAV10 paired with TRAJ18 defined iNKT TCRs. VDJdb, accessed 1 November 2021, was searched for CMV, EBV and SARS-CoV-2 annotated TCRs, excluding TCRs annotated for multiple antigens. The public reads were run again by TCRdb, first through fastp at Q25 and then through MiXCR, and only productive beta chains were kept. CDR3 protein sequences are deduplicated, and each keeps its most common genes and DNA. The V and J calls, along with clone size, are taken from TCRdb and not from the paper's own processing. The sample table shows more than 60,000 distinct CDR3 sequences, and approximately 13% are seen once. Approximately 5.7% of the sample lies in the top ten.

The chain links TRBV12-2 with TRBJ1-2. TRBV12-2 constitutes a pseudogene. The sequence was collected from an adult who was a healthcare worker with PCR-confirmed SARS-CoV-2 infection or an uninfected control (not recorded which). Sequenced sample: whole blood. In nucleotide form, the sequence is TGTGCAAGTCGCTCCGGACGGATGAGAGGCTACACCTTC. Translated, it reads CASRSGRMRGYTF.